This T cell receptor beta chain was recovered during a study of blood T cell repertoires in COVID-19. Turning to the study itself: There were acute and convalescent COVID-19 samples, and they came from the United States, Italy and Spain. PBMCs, B-cell-depleted T cells, or T cells provided the cDNA or gDNA that made up the material.

Authors' analysis steps: Counts of nucleated cells, estimated from reference gene primer amplification, were obtained. Clones were sequenced by immunoSEQ multiplex PCR, and TCRdb holds only the in-frame ones, with some missing. V and J calls and clone size come straight from that table; D and trimming were deduced from the DNA. The sample has fewer than 350,000 clones, roughly nine tenths seen once. V lost 2 bases and J lost 1, with 12 bases in between. The germline CDR1 and CDR2 sequences are SGHVS and FQNEAQ. This CDR3 spans 16 amino acids. This chain connects TRBV7-8 to TRBJ2-1; perhaps TRBD2 as D (6 bases). Material for sequencing was peripheral blood. This TCR was recovered from a man aged 35-49 years with active or convalescent COVID-19. CDR3 in DNA: TGTGCCAGCAGCTTAAGATTAGCGGAGTCCTACAATGAGCAGTTCTTC. This translates into CASSLRLAESYNEQFF.